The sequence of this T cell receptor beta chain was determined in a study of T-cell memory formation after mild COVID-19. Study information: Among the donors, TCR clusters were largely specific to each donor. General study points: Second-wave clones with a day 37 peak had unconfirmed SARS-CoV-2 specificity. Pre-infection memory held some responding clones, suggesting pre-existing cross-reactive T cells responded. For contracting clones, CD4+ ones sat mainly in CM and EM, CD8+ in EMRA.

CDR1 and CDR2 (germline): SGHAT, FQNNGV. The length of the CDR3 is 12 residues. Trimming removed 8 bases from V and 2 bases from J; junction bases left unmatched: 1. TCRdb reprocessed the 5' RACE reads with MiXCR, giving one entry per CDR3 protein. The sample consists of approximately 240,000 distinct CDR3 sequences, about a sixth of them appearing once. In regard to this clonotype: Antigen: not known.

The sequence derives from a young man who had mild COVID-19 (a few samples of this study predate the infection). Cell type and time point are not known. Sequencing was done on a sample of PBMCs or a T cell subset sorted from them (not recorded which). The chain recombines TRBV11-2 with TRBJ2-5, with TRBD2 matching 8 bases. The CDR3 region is CASRGGQETQYF. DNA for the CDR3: TGTGCCAGCCGGGGGGGTCAAGAGACCCAGTACTTC.